This T cell receptor (beta chain) was captured by sequencing in a study of beta chain features in type 1 diabetes. Study-wide points: Patients showed naive, central memory and Treg TCRB repertoires that appeared more similar than those of healthy donors. All four CD4+ subsets from Type 1 diabetes patients carried moderately but significantly shorter TCRB CDR3s.

The CDR3 length is 15 residues. Germline loops: CDR1 LNHDA, CDR2 SQIVND (reference sequence). Trimming stripped 5 bases from V and 1 base from J, with 14 bases between. The sequenced template was cDNA made from the entire isolated RNA. The assay was immunoSEQ multiplex PCR, and TCRdb's table has in-frame clones only and misses some. This table holds about 170,000 clones, around 8% found once. This clone was seen only a few times. Its antigen remains unknown. The source material was central memory CD4+ T cells from blood. The chain recombines TRBV19 with TRBJ1-1; possibly TRBD1 for D (6 bases). This clonotype originated in a woman between 40 and 55 years old with type 1 diabetes. The CDR3 protein is CASSSPQQGNTEAFF. As DNA, the CDR3 is TGTGCCAGTAGTTCCCCACAACAGGGGAACACTGAAGCTTTCTTT.